This T cell receptor (beta chain) appears in the sequencing data of a study of T cell repertoires in cytomegalovirus infection. The overall study: Indications of both CMV infection and matching HLA type were provided by public TCR beta signatures.

In the case of this clonotype: As yet, its antigen is unknown.

Whole-study findings and limits: Summed frequency of public TCR beta families distinguished CMV carriers with the relevant HLA. The ex vivo response showed dominance by HLA-C-restricted CMV-specific TCR beta clonotypes.

Each CDR3 protein is one row after TCRdb ran MiXCR on the reads. The sample has approximately 750,000 distinct CDR3 sequences; 35% are singletons. This sequence was found in a human donor in good health (CMV status not recorded). Some clones in this sample may be carry-over from other donors' samples. The specimen sequenced was PBMCs.

The CDR3 nucleotides read TGCAGTGCTAGAGCGTCGCGGGGTTACAATGAGCAGTTCTTC. Translation gives CSARASRGYNEQFF. The chain combines TRBV20-1 with TRBJ2-1; D may be TRBD2 (6 bases). The CDR3 is 14 residues long. CDR1 and CDR2 (germline): DFQATT, SNEGSKA (reference sequence). V lost 1 base to trimming and J lost 4 bases, with 11 bases between them.